The 28 T cell receptor beta chains reported below all come from one sample, sequenced in a study of blood T cell repertoires in COVID-19. Sequenced by immunoSEQ multiplex PCR; TCRdb stores in-frame clones only, minus some. The table includes roughly 170,000 clones, 79% detected once. Sequenced input: peripheral blood. These receptor sequences come from a woman aged 60 to 75 with COVID-19, enrolled during active disease.

This clone came up a few times. The chain links TRBV7-2 to TRBJ2-3, with a tentative D call TRBD1 (5 bases). From germline, CDR1 is SGHTA and CDR2 FQGNSA. This CDR3 is built from 17 residues. Trimming took off 5 bases at V and 4 bases at J, with 22 bases between the two ends. This CDR3 is CASSGFPRGLGADTQYF. The CDR3 DNA follows: TGTGCCAGCAGCGGGTTCCCCCGTGGCCTAGGGGCAGATACGCAGTATTTT.

The gene calls are TRBV2 and TRBJ2-5, with no clear D. CDR1 is SNHLY and CDR2 is FYNNEI in the germline V gene. V was trimmed by 7 bases and J by 3 bases, leaving 9 bases between them. The CDR3 has 12 amino acids. The CDR3 DNA reads as TGTGCCAGCACCCCGCAGGAAGAGACCCAGTACTTC. Amino acids: CASTPQEETQYF.

This clone appeared a few times. J is TRBJ1-4 and V is TRBV5-1; TRBD1 aligns across 11 bases. The CDR3 is 15 residues long. The junction had 5 bases not matched to a gene; V was cut back by 3 bases and J by 7 bases. Germline-derived CDR1 and CDR2 are SGHRS and YFSETQ. CDR3: CASSYGQGATEKLFF. The CDR3, as DNA: TGCGCCAGCAGCTACGGACAGGGGGCTACTGAAAAACTGTTTTTT. The full variable domain, rest sourced from reference TRBV5-1 and TRBJ1-4, is KAGVTQTPRYLIKTRGQQVTLSCSPISGHRSVSWYQQTPGQGLQFLFEYFSETQRNKGNFPGRFSGRQFSNSRSEMNVSTLELGDSALYLCASSYGQGATEKLFFGSGTQLSVL.

Ten or more counts support this clone. V and J are TRBV9 and TRBJ1-3, with D unclear. The germline V and J ends were trimmed by 2 bases and 2 bases, with 17 bases remaining between them. This CDR3 has 17 residues. CDR1 and CDR2 (germline): SGDLS, YYNGEE. The CDR3 DNA reads TGTGCCAGCAGCGTCCATGCGGAGTTTAGCCCTGGAAACACCATATATTTT. This sequence encodes CASSVHAEFSPGNTIYF.

V usage is TRBV7-2 and J usage is TRBJ1-2; 8 bases map to TRBD1. The CDR3 has 14 residues. J lost 3 bases, V lost 4 bases, and 4 bases had no gene match. CDR1 and CDR2 from the germline V gene are SGHTA and FQGNSA. CDR3 amino acids: CASSSGTGDYGYTF. The CDR3 nucleotides are TGTGCCAGCAGCTCCGGGACAGGTGACTATGGCTACACCTTC.

The chain carries TRBV28 and TRBJ2-4; 7 bases match TRBD2. Germline values: CDR1 MDHEN, CDR2 SYDVKM. The length of the CDR3 is 13 residues. V shed 6 bases, J shed 8 bases, and the junction held 7 bases outside the gene matches. Written as DNA, the CDR3 is TGTGCCAGCAGGCGACCACGGGAGGACATTCAGTACTTC. It is translated as CASRRPREDIQYF.

This chain connects TRBV27 to TRBJ2-1; 7 bases fit TRBD2. Germline V CDR1 and CDR2: MNHEY, SMNVEV (reference sequence). CDR3 length: 14 residues. V lost 4 bases, J lost 4 bases, and 4 bases stayed unmatched. This CDR3 reads CASSSQLAYNEQFF. CDR3 nucleotide sequence: TGTGCCAGCAGTTCTCAACTAGCGTACAATGAGCAGTTCTTC.

V is TRBV5-3 and J is TRBJ2-1; D is possibly TRBD1 (5 bases). TRBV5-3 is reported as an ORF; its role is uncertain. The CDR3 runs to 14 residues. V lost 0 bases and J 5 bases, leaving 9 bases between the germline ends. The CDR3, as DNA: TGTGCCAGAAGCTTGGGACAGAGAAACAATGAGCAGTTCTTC. Residues: CARSLGQRNNEQFF.

In its sample, this clone was seen a few times. V and J are TRBV28 and TRBJ2-5; 7 nucleotides align to TRBD1. The CDR3 runs to 15 residues. Per germline, CDR1 MDHEN and CDR2 SYDVKM. Trimming cost V 5 bases and J 0 bases; bases outside gene matches: 6. Here the CDR3 reads CASSPWTGDQETQYF. As DNA, the CDR3 is TGTGCCAGCAGTCCTTGGACAGGAGACCAAGAGACCCAGTACTTC.

The chain links TRBV3-1 (or the pseudogene TRBV3-2) to TRBJ2-5; possible D gene TRBD1, 5 bases. CDR1 is LGHDT, CDR2 YNNKEL, per germline (reference sequence). The CDR3 runs 14 residues. The V end lost 1 base, the J end lost 2 bases, and 8 bases lay between the germline ends. The DNA of the CDR3 is TGTGCCAGCAGCCAAGGGGGCCCGCAAGAGACCCAGTACTTC. This sequence encodes CASSQGGPQETQYF.

The genes are TRBV5-4 and TRBJ2-7; D is perhaps TRBD2 (6 bases). Germline V lookup: CDR1 SGHNT, CDR2 YYREEE (reference sequence). Deletions cut 2 bases from V and 1 base from J, with 19 bases between. The CDR3 is 17 residues long. DNA of the CDR3: TGTGCCAGCAGCTTTCAAATGGGACTGAAGATTTCCTACGAGCAGTACTTC. It specifies CASSFQMGLKISYEQYF.

V is TRBV5-1 and J is TRBJ2-7, with 7 bases matching TRBD2. The J segment lost 0 bases and the V segment lost 4 bases, leaving 7 bases of the junction unmatched. Germline lookup yields CDR1 SGHRS and CDR2 YFSETQ. This CDR3 has 15 amino acids. The CDR3 sequence is CASSLGGLSSYEQYF. The DNA of the CDR3 is TGCGCCAGCAGCCTGGGAGGGTTAAGCTCCTACGAGCAGTACTTC.

In its sample, this clone was seen a few times. CDR3 DNA: TGCGCCAGCACCCCGAGCGGGAGAAAAGGCTACACCTTC. This encodes CASTPSGRKGYTF. The chain has TRBV10-1 and TRBJ1-2; D ambiguous. Trimming left V 7 bases short and J 8 bases short, with 17 bases between. This CDR3 is built from 13 residues. Germline-derived CDR1 and CDR2 are WNHNN and SYGVQD (reference sequence).

The chain recombines TRBV28 with TRBJ1-1; 9 nucleotides align to TRBD1. This CDR3 contains 13 residues. Germline values: CDR1 MDHEN, CDR2 SYDVKM. V lost 11 bases to trimming and J lost 5 bases; unmatched junction nucleotides: 9. CDR3 in amino acids: CAGSDRGGTEAFF. The CDR3 region has the DNA TGTGCCGGGTCGGACAGGGGTGGGACTGAAGCTTTCTTT.

This chain links TRBV14 with TRBJ2-1, with D unresolved. Per germline, CDR1 SGHDN and CDR2 FVKESK. Deletions cut 0 bases from V and 0 bases from J, with 15 bases between. The CDR3 is 18 amino acids. CDR3: CASSQDLDPRSSYNEQFF. The CDR3 nucleotides read TGTGCCAGCAGCCAAGATCTTGACCCTAGGAGCTCCTACAATGAGCAGTTCTTC. Combining the CDR3 with reference TRBV14 and TRBJ2-1 gives the whole variable domain EAGVTQFPSHSVIEKGQTVTLRCDPISGHDNLYWYRRVMGKEIKFLLHFVKESKQDESGMPNNRFLAERTGGTYSTLKVQPAELEDSGVYFCASSQDLDPRSSYNEQFFGPGTRLTVL.

V is TRBV5-6 and J is TRBJ1-4; 11 bases align to TRBD1. The CDR3 totals 16 residues. The V and J ends lost 3 bases and 4 bases, in that order; junction bases with no gene match: 5. In germline, CDR1 is SGHDT, CDR2 YYEEEE. Written as DNA, the CDR3 is TGTGCCAGCAGCTCTGGGACAGGGGGAAGTAATGAAAAACTGTTTTTT. Translation gives CASSSGTGGSNEKLFF.

In this sample, this clone turned up a few times. The V gene is TRBV5-1, the J gene TRBJ2-2; 8 nucleotides agree with TRBD2. This CDR3 spans 15 amino acids. V was clipped by 1 base and J by 5 bases; unmatched bases: 4. Germline CDR1 SGHRS, CDR2 YFSETQ. This chain's CDR3 is CASSLRLAGTGELFF. The CDR3 DNA is TGCGCCAGCAGCTTGAGATTAGCGGGGACCGGGGAGCTGTTTTTT.

This clone has just a few counts. The chain couples TRBV19 to TRBJ1-4; D gene ambiguous. CDR3 length: 14 residues. Trimming pared 2 bases from V and 6 bases from J, leaving 10 bases between. Germline V CDR1 and CDR2: LNHDA, SQIVND (reference sequence). The CDR3 DNA sequence: TGTGCCAGTAGTATAATCGACACAGATGAAAAACTGTTTTTT. Translation gives CASSIIDTDEKLFF.

The chain combines TRBV2 with TRBJ2-5; 8 nucleotides match TRBD1. This CDR3 is built from 14 residues. Germline V CDR1 and CDR2: SNHLY, FYNNEI. J lost 4 bases, V lost 6 bases, and 7 bases had no gene match. The CDR3 nucleotides are TGTGCCAGCAGACCTGACAGGGGCGGAGAGACCCAGTACTTC. Its protein is CASRPDRGGETQYF.

The genes are TRBV9 and TRBJ2-2; D is undetermined. The CDR3 is made up of 13 amino acids. Per germline, CDR1 SGDLS and CDR2 YYNGEE. The V end was cut by 6 bases, the J end by 0 bases, with 6 bases between. The CDR3: CASTRTNTGELFF. Here the CDR3 DNA reads TGTGCCAGCACGAGAACGAACACCGGGGAGCTGTTTTTT.

The chain couples TRBV3-1 (or the pseudogene TRBV3-2) to TRBJ2-3; 10 positions match TRBD2. Unmatched junction bases numbered 9, after V lost 4 bases and J lost 5 bases. The CDR3 is made up of 16 amino acids. Per the germline V gene, CDR1 is LGHDT and CDR2 is YNNKEL (reference sequence). The CDR3 loop is CASSRSSGGHVDTQYF. CDR3 nucleotides: TGTGCCAGCAGCCGGAGTAGCGGGGGGCACGTAGATACGCAGTATTTT.

This rearrangement joins TRBV18 to TRBJ2-7, with D perhaps matching TRBD2 (6 bases). The germline V gene has CDR1 KGHSH and CDR2 LQKENI. V lost 4 bases and J 3 bases, leaving 10 bases between the germline ends. This CDR3 contains 13 residues. DNA of the CDR3: TGTGCCAGCTCACTAAGGACTAACTACGAGCAGTACTTC. The encoded protein is CASSLRTNYEQYF. The full variable domain, rest sourced from reference TRBV18 and TRBJ2-7, is NAGVMQNPRHLVRRRGQEARLRCSPMKGHSHVYWYRQLPEEGLKFMVYLQKENIIDESGMPKERFSAEFPKEGPSILRIQQVVRGDSAAYFCASSLRTNYEQYFGPGTRLTVT.

This clone was observed at least ten times. V is TRBV9 and J is TRBJ1-3; 9 nucleotides align to TRBD1. V was clipped by 3 bases and J by 7 bases; unmatched bases: 8. Germline CDR1 and CDR2: SGDLS and YYNGEE. This CDR3 region has 15 residues. The CDR3 protein is CASSGGTGRENTIYF. CDR3 sequence (DNA): TGTGCCAGCAGCGGGGGGACAGGGCGGGAGAACACCATATATTTT. The full variable domain, rest sourced from reference TRBV9 and TRBJ1-3, is DSGVTQTPKHLITATGQRVTLRCSPRSGDLSVYWYQQSLDQGLQFLIQYYNGEERAKGNILERFSAQQFPDLHSELNLSSLELGDSALYFCASSGGTGRENTIYFGEGSWLTVV.

This chain links TRBV4-3 with TRBJ2-3, with a tentative D call TRBD2 (7 bases). Looked up from germline, CDR1 is LGHNA and CDR2 is YSLEER. This CDR3 has 17 amino acids. The V end was cut by 0 bases, the J end by 3 bases, with 16 bases between. The CDR3 DNA reads TGCGCCAGCAGCCAAGAAGTGGGGGCGGGACTAACAGATACGCAGTATTTT. Translation: CASSQEVGAGLTDTQYF.

The chain has TRBV5-1 and TRBJ2-3; TRBD1 aligns across 10 bases. The ends lost 0 bases at V and 11 bases at J; junction bases unmatched: 9. The CDR3 covers 15 residues. Germline CDR1 is SGHRS and CDR2 is YFSETQ. In DNA, the CDR3 is TGCGCCAGCAGCTTGGTGGGACAGGGGTCGGTCGGGCAGTATTTT. Its protein is CASSLVGQGSVGQYF. Full variable domain (rest looked up from reference TRBV5-1 and TRBJ2-3): KAGVTQTPRYLIKTRGQQVTLSCSPISGHRSVSWYQQTPGQGLQFLFEYFSETQRNKGNFPGRFSGRQFSNSRSEMNVSTLELGDSALYLCASSLVGQGSVGQYFGPGTRLTVL.

The V call is TRBV23-1, the J call TRBJ1-3; 10 nucleotides agree with TRBD1. TRBV23-1 is treated as an ORF (open reading frame) with a function not yet certain. The CDR3 is 20 amino acids. With V trimmed by 0 bases and J by 0 bases, 11 bases remained unmatched. DNA of the CDR3: TGCGCCAGCAGTCAATCGTTGGGACAGGGGCCCTTATTCTCTGGAAACACCATATATTTT. Its protein product is CASSQSLGQGPLFSGNTIYF.

The V gene is TRBV7-3, the J gene TRBJ2-1, with 10 bases matching TRBD2. The CDR3 sequence is 15 residues long. Per the germline V gene, CDR1 is SGHTA and CDR2 is FQGTGA. Trimming removed 5 bases from V and 7 bases from J; junction bases left unmatched: 8. CDR3 coding DNA: TGTGCCAGCAGCCTCGCTAGCGGGAGCAGGAATGAGCAGTTCTTC. Translated, it gives CASSLASGSRNEQFF.

In DNA form, the CDR3 reads TGTGCCAGCAGCCCACAAACAGGGACCTATGGCTACACCTTC. Encoded protein: CASSPQTGTYGYTF. The chain is built from TRBV11-2 and TRBJ1-2, with D maybe TRBD1 (6 bases). CDR3 length: 14 residues. Germline V gene lookup returns CDR1 SGHAT and CDR2 FQNNGV. Trimming left V 5 bases short and J 4 bases short, with 14 bases between. Based on the CDR3 plus reference TRBV11-2 and TRBJ1-2, the full variable domain is EAGVAQSPRYKIIEKRQSVAFWCNPISGHATLYWYQQILGQGPKLLIQFQNNGVVDDSQLPKDRFSAERLKGVDSTLKIQPAKLEDSAVYLCASSPQTGTYGYTFGSGTRLTVV.